The subject of this entry is one T cell receptor (beta chain). Profiled with immunoSEQ multiplex PCR; TCRdb holds only in-frame clones, not every one. The sample records over 600,000 clones, around 89% being singletons. This sample is part of a study of blood T cell repertoires in COVID-19. Germline-derived CDR1 and CDR2 are SEHNR and FQNEAQ (reference sequence). This CDR3 comprises 15 residues. V trimming: 4 bases; J trimming: 7 bases; junction bases outside the gene matches: 3. The chain joins TRBV7-9 to TRBJ2-1; the match to TRBD2 covers 14 bases. This TCR derives from a woman younger than 30 with acute or convalescent COVID-19. The specimen sequenced was peripheral blood. The DNA of the CDR3 is TGTGCCAGCAGCTACCGACTAGCGGGGGGGAATGAGCAGTTCTTC. This gives the protein CASSYRLAGGNEQFF.